The clone carrying this T cell receptor beta chain appeared many times. Its antigen is undetermined. The sample originates from a study of identical twins. Notes on the study in general: Conclusions came from cross-sectional statistical analysis, not from following the same donors. Within cord blood, abundant beta clonotypes carried fewer insertions, but memory repertoires showed no such trend.

TCRdb re-called the 5' RACE reads through MiXCR, storing one row per CDR3 protein. Counted here are hundreds of thousands of distinct CDR3 sequences, roughly 24% occurring once; the ten biggest clones make up 2.9%. Per germline, CDR1 SGHNT and CDR2 YENEEA. CDR3 length: 13 amino acids. Trimming shortened V by 1 base and J by 5 bases, and 6 bases separated the two germline ends. This same sample was also part of a study on T cells expressing NK-cell markers. Per that study: Sorting was restricted to alpha-beta TCR T cells by an anti-gamma-delta TCR antibody in several experiments.

This TCR was sampled from a young woman in good health. V usage is TRBV11-3 and J usage is TRBJ2-1, with D tentatively TRBD1 (5 bases). Sequencing used CD4+ T cells sorted from blood. DNA for the CDR3: TGTGCCAGCAGCTTAGCCAGGGACAATGAGCAGTTCTTC. This sequence encodes CASSLARDNEQFF.